This T cell receptor (beta chain) emerged from a study of cytomegalovirus exposure and HLA in healthy donors. In the PCR, 60 Vbeta and 13 Jbeta primers were used. Only in-frame clones appear in the TCRdb table, and some are missing; sequencing was by immunoSEQ multiplex PCR. The sample has some 200,000 clones; around four fifths are singletons. J lost 6 bases, V lost 0 bases, and 2 bases had no gene match. The CDR3 totals 15 residues. Germline V CDR1 and CDR2: SGDLS, YYNGEE. This sequence originates from a woman aged 18-29 years in good health and CMV-seronegative. What was sequenced was PBMCs. The chain joins TRBV9 to TRBJ2-1, with 11 bases fitting TRBD2. The CDR3 reads CASSVVLAGGNEQFF. The DNA for the CDR3 is TGTGCCAGCAGCGTAGTTCTAGCGGGGGGCAATGAGCAGTTCTTC.